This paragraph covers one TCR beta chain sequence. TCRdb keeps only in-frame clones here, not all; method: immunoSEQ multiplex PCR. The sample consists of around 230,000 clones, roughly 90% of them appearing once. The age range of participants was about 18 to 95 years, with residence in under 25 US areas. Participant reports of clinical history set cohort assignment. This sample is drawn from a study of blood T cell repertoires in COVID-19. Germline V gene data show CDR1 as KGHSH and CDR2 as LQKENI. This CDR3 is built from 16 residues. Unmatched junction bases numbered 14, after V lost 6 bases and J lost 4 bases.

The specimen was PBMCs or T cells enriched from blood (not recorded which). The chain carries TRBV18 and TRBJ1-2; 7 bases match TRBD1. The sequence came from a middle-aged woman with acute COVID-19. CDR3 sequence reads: CASSPNAGGLGYGYTF. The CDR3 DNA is TGTGCCAGCTCCCCCAACGCAGGGGGATTAGGCTATGGCTACACCTTC.